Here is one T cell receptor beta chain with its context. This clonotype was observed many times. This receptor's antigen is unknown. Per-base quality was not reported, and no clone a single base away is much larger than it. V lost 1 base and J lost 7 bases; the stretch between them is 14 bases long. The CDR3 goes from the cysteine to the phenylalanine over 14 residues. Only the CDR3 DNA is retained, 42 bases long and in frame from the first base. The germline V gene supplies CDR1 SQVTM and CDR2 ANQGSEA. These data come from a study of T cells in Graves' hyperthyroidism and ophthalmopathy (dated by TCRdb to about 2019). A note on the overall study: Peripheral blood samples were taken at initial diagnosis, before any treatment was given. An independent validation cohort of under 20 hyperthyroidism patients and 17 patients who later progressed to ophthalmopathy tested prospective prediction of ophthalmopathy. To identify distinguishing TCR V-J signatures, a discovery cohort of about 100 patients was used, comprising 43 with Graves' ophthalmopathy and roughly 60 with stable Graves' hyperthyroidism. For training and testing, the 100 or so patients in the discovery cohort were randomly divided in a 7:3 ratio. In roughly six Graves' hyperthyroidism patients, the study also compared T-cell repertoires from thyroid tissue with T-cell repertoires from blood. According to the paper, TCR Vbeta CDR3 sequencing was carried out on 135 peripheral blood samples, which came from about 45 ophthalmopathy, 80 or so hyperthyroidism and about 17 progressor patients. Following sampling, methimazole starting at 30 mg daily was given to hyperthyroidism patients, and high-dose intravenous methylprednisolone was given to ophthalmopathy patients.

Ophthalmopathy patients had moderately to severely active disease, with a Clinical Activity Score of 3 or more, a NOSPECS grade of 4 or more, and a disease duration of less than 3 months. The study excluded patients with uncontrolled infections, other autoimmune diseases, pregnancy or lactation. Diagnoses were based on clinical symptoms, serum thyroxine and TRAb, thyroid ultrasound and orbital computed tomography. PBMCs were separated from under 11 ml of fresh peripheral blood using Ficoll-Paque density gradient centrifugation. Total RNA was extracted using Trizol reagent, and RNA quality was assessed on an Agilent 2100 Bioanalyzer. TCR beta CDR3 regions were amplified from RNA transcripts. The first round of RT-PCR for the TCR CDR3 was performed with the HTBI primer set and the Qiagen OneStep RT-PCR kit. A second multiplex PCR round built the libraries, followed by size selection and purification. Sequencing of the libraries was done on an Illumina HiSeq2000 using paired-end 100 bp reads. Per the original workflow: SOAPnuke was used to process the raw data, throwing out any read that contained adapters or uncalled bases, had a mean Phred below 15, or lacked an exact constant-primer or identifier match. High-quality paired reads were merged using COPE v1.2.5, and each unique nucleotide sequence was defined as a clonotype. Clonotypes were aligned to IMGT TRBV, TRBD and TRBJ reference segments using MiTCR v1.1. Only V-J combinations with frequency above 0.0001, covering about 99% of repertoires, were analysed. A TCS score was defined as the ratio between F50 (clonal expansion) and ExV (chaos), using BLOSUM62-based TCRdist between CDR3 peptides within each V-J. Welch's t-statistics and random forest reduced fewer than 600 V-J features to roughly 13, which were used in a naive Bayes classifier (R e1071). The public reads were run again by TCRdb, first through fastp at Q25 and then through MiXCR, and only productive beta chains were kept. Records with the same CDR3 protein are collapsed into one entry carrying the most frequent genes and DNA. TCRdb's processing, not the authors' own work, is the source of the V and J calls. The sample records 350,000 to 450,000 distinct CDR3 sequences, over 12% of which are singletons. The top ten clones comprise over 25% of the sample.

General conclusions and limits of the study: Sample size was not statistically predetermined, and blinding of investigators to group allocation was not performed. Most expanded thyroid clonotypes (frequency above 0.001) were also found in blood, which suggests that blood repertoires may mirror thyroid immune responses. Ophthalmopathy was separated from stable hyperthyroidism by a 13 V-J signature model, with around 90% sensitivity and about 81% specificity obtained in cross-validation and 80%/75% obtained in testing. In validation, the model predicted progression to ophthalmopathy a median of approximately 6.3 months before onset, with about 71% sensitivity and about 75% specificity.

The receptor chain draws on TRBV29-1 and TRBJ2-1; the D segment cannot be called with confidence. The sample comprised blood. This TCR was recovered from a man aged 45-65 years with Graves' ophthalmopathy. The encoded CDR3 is CSVEAGSGDNEQFF. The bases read TGCAGCGTTGAAGCAGGCTCAGGAGATAATGAGCAGTTCTTC.